Below are 10 T cell receptor beta chains sequenced from a single sample in a study of blood T cell repertoires in COVID-19. Here immunoSEQ multiplex PCR was the method, and the copy in TCRdb shows in-frame clones only, minus some. The table shows tens of thousands of clones, with 70% to 80% occurring only once. Sequencing used peripheral blood. All receptors come from a man between 65 and 85 years old with COVID-19, enrolled during active disease.

This rearrangement joins TRBV7-2 to TRBJ2-1; D remains unclear. Germline V gene lookup returns CDR1 SGHTA and CDR2 FQGNSA. This CDR3 has 14 residues. Trimming took off 3 bases at V and 4 bases at J, with 10 bases between the two ends. The CDR3 bases are TGTGCCAGCAGCTTGCAACTGGAGTACAATGAGCAGTTCTTC. This gives the protein CASSLQLEYNEQFF.

This chain links TRBV6-8 with TRBJ2-3; the match to TRBD2 covers 9 bases. The CDR3 sequence is 19 residues long. V was pared by 6 bases and J by 6 bases, with 22 bases of the junction left unmatched. The germline gives CDR1 MNHGY, CDR2 SAAAGT. The CDR3 sequence is CASSCYCIVGGRASDTQYF. CDR3 DNA sequence: TGTGCCAGCAGCTGTTATTGCATAGTTGGCGGGAGGGCATCCGATACGCAGTATTTT.

V and J are TRBV6-1 and TRBJ1-2, with a tentative D call TRBD1 (6 bases). The CDR3 loop spans 13 amino acids. Germline CDR1 MNHNS, CDR2 SASEGT. The V end was cut by 1 base, the J end by 8 bases, with 11 bases between. In DNA, the CDR3 is TGTGCCAGCAGTGAAGTTGCAGGGGTCGGCTACACCTTC. It is translated as CASSEVAGVGYTF.

This chain joins TRBV28 and TRBJ2-7, with a possible D match to TRBD1 (6 bases). In germline, CDR1 is MDHEN, CDR2 SYDVKM. Trimming took 4 bases from V and 4 from J, leaving 17 bases between them. The CDR3 is 15 residues long. As DNA, the CDR3 is TGTGCCAGCAGTTACAGGACAGCCCCGAGGTACGAGCAGTACTTC. This encodes CASSYRTAPRYEQYF. Supplemented by reference TRBV28 and TRBJ2-7, the full variable domain reads DVKVTQSSRYLVKRTGEKVFLECVQDMDHENMFWYRQDPGLGLRLIYFSYDVKMKEKGDIPEGYSVSREKKERFSLILESASTNQTSMYLCASSYRTAPRYEQYFGPGTRLTVT.

This clone occurred a few times. The chain uses TRBV19 and TRBJ1-5; no clear D gene. The V gene lost 3 bases and the J gene lost 0 bases, with 9 bases spanning the gap. CDR3 size: 15 residues. Germline loops: CDR1 LNHDA, CDR2 SQIVND (reference sequence). CDR3 sequence (DNA): TGTGCCAGTAGTATCCAACAGAATAGCAATCAGCCCCAGCATTTT. This sequence encodes CASSIQQNSNQPQHF.

The genes are TRBV20-1 and TRBJ1-5; D possibly corresponds to TRBD1 (6 bases). CDR1 is DFQATT, CDR2 SNEGSKA, per germline (reference sequence). The CDR3 contains 14 residues. V was clipped by 3 bases and J by 4 bases, with 13 bases between them. In nucleotides, the CDR3 is TGCAGTGCTAGTTCGGGGGGCTTGAATCAGCCCCAGCATTTT. Translated, it gives CSASSGGLNQPQHF.

The J gene is TRBJ2-1, the V gene TRBV7-9; 11 bases agree with TRBD2. V lost 4 bases, J lost 7 bases, and 12 bases stayed unmatched. The CDR3 length is 17 residues. Germline lookup yields CDR1 SEHNR and CDR2 FQNEAQ (reference sequence). CDR3 amino acids: CASSSTATSGSRNEQFF. Here the CDR3 DNA reads TGTGCCAGCAGCTCAACCGCTACTAGCGGGAGTAGGAATGAGCAGTTCTTC.

The CDR3 nucleotides read TGTGCCAGTAGTATAGGGGGAGACGGCACCGGGGAGCTGTTTTTT. It specifies CASSIGGDGTGELFF. The chain combines TRBV19 with TRBJ2-2; perhaps TRBD2 as D (5 bases). CDR3 length equals 15 residues. Germline loops: CDR1 LNHDA, CDR2 SQIVND (reference sequence). Trimming pared 1 base from V and 4 bases from J, leaving 10 bases between.

The chain joins TRBV11-2 to TRBJ2-7; TRBD2 is a possible D gene (5 bases). The CDR3 loop spans 16 amino acids. Deletions cut 1 base from V and 0 bases from J, with 13 bases between. Per germline, CDR1 SGHAT and CDR2 FQNNGV. The CDR3 DNA sequence: TGTGCCAGCAGCTTAGGAGCCGGGGTTACCTCCTACGAGCAGTACTTC. It encodes CASSLGAGVTSYEQYF.

This clone has only one observation. The CDR3 DNA sequence: TGTGCCAGCAGAAACAGGGGAGATAATGAAAAACTGTTTTTT. Protein sequence: CASRNRGDNEKLFF. This chain uses TRBV28 with TRBJ1-4, with TRBD1 identical over 7 bases. V gave up 6 bases and J gave up 4 bases; unmatched junction bases: 5. The CDR3 length is 14 residues. Germline V CDR1 and CDR2: MDHEN, SYDVKM.